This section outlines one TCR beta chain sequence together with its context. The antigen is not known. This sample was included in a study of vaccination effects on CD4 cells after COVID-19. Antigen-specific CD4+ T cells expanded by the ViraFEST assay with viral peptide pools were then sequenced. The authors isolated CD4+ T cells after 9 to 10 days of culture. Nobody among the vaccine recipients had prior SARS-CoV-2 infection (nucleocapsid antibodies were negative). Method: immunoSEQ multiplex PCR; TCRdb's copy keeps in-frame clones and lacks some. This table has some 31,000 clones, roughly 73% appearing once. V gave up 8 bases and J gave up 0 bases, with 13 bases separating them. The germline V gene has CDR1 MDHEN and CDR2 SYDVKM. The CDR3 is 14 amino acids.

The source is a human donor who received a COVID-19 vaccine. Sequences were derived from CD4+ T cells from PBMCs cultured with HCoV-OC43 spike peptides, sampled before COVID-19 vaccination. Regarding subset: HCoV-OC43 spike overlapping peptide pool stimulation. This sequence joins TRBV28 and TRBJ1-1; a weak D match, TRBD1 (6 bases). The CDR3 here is CASGYRVLNTEAFF. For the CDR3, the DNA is TGTGCCAGCGGGTACAGGGTGCTGAACACTGAAGCTTTCTTT.